The clone carrying this T cell receptor (beta chain) was recorded a few times. This sample was included in a study of T cells after yellow fever vaccination. Germline trimming cut 8 bases from V and 6 bases from J; bases unmatched to any gene: 2. This CDR3 has 12 residues. From germline, CDR1 is LNHDA and CDR2 SQIVND (reference sequence). As TCR cDNA was made by 5'RACE template switching, a universal primer site and UMIs were added. Each CDR3 protein is one row after TCRdb ran MiXCR on the 5' RACE reads. The repertoire holds under 70,000 distinct CDR3 sequences, roughly 7.4% seen once, with roughly two fifths in the top ten.

The specimen was CD8+ T cells sorted from PBMCs, collected on the day of the first yellow fever vaccination. V gene TRBV19 combines with J gene TRBJ2-1, with 9 bases identical to TRBD1. This clonotype originated in a man between 18 and 35 years old who received the YFV17D yellow fever vaccine. The CDR3 DNA follows: TGTGCCAGTTCGACAGGGGGCAATGAGCAGTTCTTC. This gives the protein CASSTGGNEQFF.